These 9 T cell receptor beta chains were all obtained from the same sample, sequenced in a study of blood T cell repertoires in COVID-19. Clones were read by immunoSEQ multiplex PCR, and TCRdb kept only the in-frame ones, dropping some. The sample records a few hundred thousand clones, approximately 83% being singletons. What was sequenced was peripheral blood. The source is a woman in her 30s who had recovered from COVID-19.

The V call is TRBV19, the J call TRBJ1-1; 9 positions agree with TRBD1. The CDR3 spans 16 residues. V trimming: 5 bases; J trimming: 5 bases; junction bases outside the gene matches: 12. The germline V gene has CDR1 LNHDA and CDR2 SQIVND (reference sequence). Here the CDR3 DNA reads TGTGCCAGTAGTCCCCTGGGACAGGGTGTAAATACTGAAGCTTTCTTT. As protein: CASSPLGQGVNTEAFF. Combining the CDR3 with reference TRBV19 and TRBJ1-1 gives the whole variable domain DGGITQSPKYLFRKEGQNVTLSCEQNLNHDAMYWYRQDPGQGLRLIYYSQIVNDFQKGDIAEGYSVSREKKESFPLTVTSAQKNPTAFYLCASSPLGQGVNTEAFFGQGTRLTVV.

The CDR3 reads CASSPIDRNSPLHF. Written as DNA, the CDR3 is TGTGCCAGCAGTCCCATCGACAGGAATTCACCCCTCCACTTT. This sequence joins TRBV27 and TRBJ1-6; TRBD1 might be the D (6 bases). Looked up from germline, CDR1 is MNHEY and CDR2 is SMNVEV (reference sequence). The V end was cut by 5 bases, the J end by 7 bases, with 12 bases between. This CDR3 region has 14 residues.

This chain joins TRBV19 and TRBJ1-6; D gene unclear. The germline V gene has CDR1 LNHDA and CDR2 SQIVND (reference sequence). The CDR3 extends over 16 amino acids. Trimming stripped 2 bases from V and 0 bases from J, with 8 bases between. The CDR3 loop reads CASSILVSSYNSPLHF. CDR3 nucleotide sequence: TGTGCCAGTAGTATACTGGTGAGCTCCTATAATTCACCCCTCCACTTT.

The genes are TRBV5-1 and TRBJ1-2, with 7 bases lining up with TRBD1. CDR1 SGHRS and CDR2 YFSETQ come from the germline V gene. J gave up 3 bases and V 1 base, and 0 bases lay outside the gene matches. The CDR3 has 13 amino acids. The CDR3 is CASSLTGDYGYTF. CDR3 nucleotide sequence: TGCGCCAGCAGCTTGACAGGGGACTATGGCTACACCTTC. Together with reference TRBV5-1 and TRBJ1-2, the CDR3 gives the full variable domain: KAGVTQTPRYLIKTRGQQVTLSCSPISGHRSVSWYQQTPGQGLQFLFEYFSETQRNKGNFPGRFSGRQFSNSRSEMNVSTLELGDSALYLCASSLTGDYGYTFGSGTRLTVV.

The rearrangement uses TRBV6-1 and TRBJ1-1; no reliable D call. The CDR3 is 12 amino acids. The V gene lost 2 bases and the J gene lost 7 bases, with 8 bases spanning the gap. Germline V gives CDR1 MNHNS, CDR2 SASEGT. CDR3: CASSEMRYEAFF. In DNA form, the CDR3 reads TGTGCCAGCAGTGAAATGAGGTATGAAGCTTTCTTT.

This CDR3 reads CAPATGTSGTPTGELFF. In DNA form, the CDR3 reads TGTGCCCCAGCCACAGGGACTAGCGGGACCCCCACCGGGGAGCTGTTTTTT. This chain connects TRBV2 to TRBJ2-2; TRBD2 matches at 13 bases. In germline, CDR1 is SNHLY, CDR2 FYNNEI. This CDR3 spans 17 amino acids. Trimming at V came to 11 bases and at J to 4 bases, leaving 13 bases not matched to a gene.

This clone was counted only a few times. This sequence joins TRBV5-1 and TRBJ1-5; TRBD1 aligns across 8 bases. J lost 0 bases, V lost 3 bases, and 8 bases had no gene match. The CDR3 is 17 residues long. Per the germline V gene, CDR1 is SGHRS and CDR2 is YFSETQ. CDR3 in DNA: TGCGCCAGCAGCTACGGACAGGGAGGATATAGCAATCAGCCCCAGCATTTT. Translated, it gives CASSYGQGGYSNQPQHF.

The V and J genes are TRBV29-1 and TRBJ2-7; 12 positions match TRBD2. Looked up from germline, CDR1 is SQVTM and CDR2 is ANQGSEA. The CDR3 loop spans 14 amino acids. V shed 6 bases, J shed 4 bases, and the junction held 7 bases outside the gene matches. CDR3 in DNA: TGCAGCGTCCCAGGCACTAGCGGGGGGTACGAGCAGTACTTC. It yields the protein CSVPGTSGGYEQYF.

This chain links TRBV18 with TRBJ2-3; no definite D call. V lost 0 bases and J lost 4, with 11 bases in between. The CDR3 runs to 15 residues. Looked up from germline, CDR1 is KGHSH and CDR2 is LQKENI. The CDR3 nucleotides are TGTGCCAGCTCACCACCGTCTAGAGTTGCAGATACGCAGTATTTT. Translation: CASSPPSRVADTQYF.